These T cell receptor beta chains were read from a single sample in a study of beta chain features in type 1 diabetes. Data came from immunoSEQ multiplex PCR; TCRdb stores just in-frame clones and leaves some out. The sample holds fewer than 400,000 clones, approximately 9.7% seen once. Sequencing was done on a sample of central memory CD4+ T cells from blood. Receptors were obtained from a man aged 25-45 years with type 1 diabetes. Both conserved end residues are part of each CDR3. Fields, in order: clone size, V gene, D gene, J gene, CDR3 length, CDR3 protein, CDR3 DNA. The D gene is left open where the match is weak. Some rows have no size entry. The others give once, few or many, or a class for an expanded clone.

clone size: few; V gene: TRBV7-2; D gene: TRBD1; J gene: TRBJ1-1; CDR3 length: 14; CDR3 protein: CASSLRSSGGEAFF; CDR3 DNA: TGTGCCAGCAGCTTACGGTCGTCAGGGGGTGAAGCTTTCTTT
clone size: NA; V gene: TRBV10-3; D gene: TRBD1; J gene: TRBJ1-5; CDR3 length: 17; CDR3 protein: CAISDPGGQGHNQPQHF; CDR3 DNA: TGTGCCATCAGTGACCCGGGTGGACAGGGGCATAATCAGCCCCAGCATTTT
clone size: NA; V gene: TRBV29-1; D gene: NA; J gene: TRBJ1-1; CDR3 length: 12; CDR3 protein: CSGRTGNTEAFF; CDR3 DNA: TGCAGCGGCCGAACCGGGAACACTGAAGCTTTCTTT
clone size: NA; V gene: TRBV6-5; D gene: NA; J gene: TRBJ2-5; CDR3 length: 14; CDR3 protein: CASSYSPRGETQYF; CDR3 DNA: TGTGCCAGCAGTTACTCACCTAGAGGGGAGACCCAGTACTTC
clone size: many; V gene: TRBV13; D gene: TRBD2; J gene: TRBJ2-5; CDR3 length: 15; CDR3 protein: CASSVSGVRQGTQYF; CDR3 DNA: TGTGCCAGCAGCGTTAGCGGGGTCCGCCAGGGGACCCAGTACTTC
clone size: few; V gene: TRBV19; D gene: TRBD1; J gene: TRBJ2-3; CDR3 length: 13; CDR3 protein: CASRQGGTDTQYF; CDR3 DNA: TGTGCCAGCCGACAGGGTGGAACAGATACGCAGTATTTT
clone size: many; V gene: TRBV2; D gene: NA; J gene: TRBJ1-1; CDR3 length: 14; CDR3 protein: CASSESQLGTEAFF; CDR3 DNA: TGTGCCAGCAGTGAATCGCAGTTGGGGACTGAAGCTTTCTTT
clone size: few; V gene: TRBV2; D gene: NA; J gene: TRBJ1-5; CDR3 length: 12; CDR3 protein: CASSSGDQPQHF; CDR3 DNA: TGTGCCAGCAGTTCAGGGGACCAGCCCCAGCATTTT
clone size: few; V gene: TRBV7-2; D gene: TRBD2; J gene: TRBJ2-1; CDR3 length: 14; CDR3 protein: CASSSRTSGGAKFF; CDR3 DNA: TGTGCCAGCAGCTCACGGACTAGCGGGGGGGCAAAGTTCTTC
clone size: NA; V gene: TRBV18; D gene: NA; J gene: TRBJ2-3; CDR3 length: 17; CDR3 protein: CASSRDRSGLGTDTQYF; CDR3 DNA: TGTGCCAGCTCACGAGACAGGTCGGGACTTGGGACAGATACGCAGTATTTT
clone size: few; V gene: TRBV11-2; D gene: TRBD2; J gene: TRBJ2-7; CDR3 length: 15; CDR3 protein: CASSLGGGRTHEQYF; CDR3 DNA: TGTGCCAGCAGCTTAGGCGGGGGGCGGACCCACGAGCAGTACTTC
clone size: NA; V gene: TRBV19; D gene: NA; J gene: TRBJ2-5; CDR3 length: 13; CDR3 protein: CASSPGKEETQYF; CDR3 DNA: TGTGCCAGTAGTCCAGGGAAAGAAGAGACCCAGTACTTC
clone size: few; V gene: TRBV2; D gene: NA; J gene: TRBJ1-5; CDR3 length: 14; CDR3 protein: CASQGGRAGEPQHF; CDR3 DNA: TGTGCCTCCCAGGGAGGGCGGGCCGGCGAGCCCCAGCATTTT
clone size: few; V gene: TRBV7-2; D gene: TRBD1; J gene: TRBJ2-7; CDR3 length: 16; CDR3 protein: CASSLASDRPSYEQYF; CDR3 DNA: TGTGCCAGCAGCTTAGCCTCGGACAGGCCCTCCTACGAGCAGTACTTC
clone size: NA; V gene: TRBV5-8; D gene: NA; J gene: TRBJ1-4; CDR3 length: 14; CDR3 protein: CASRGRMAGEKLFF; CDR3 DNA: TGTGCCAGCAGGGGACGGATGGCGGGTGAAAAACTGTTTTTT